These 32 T cell receptor beta chains originate from one sample sequenced in a study of blood T cell repertoires in COVID-19. Data came from immunoSEQ multiplex PCR; TCRdb stores just in-frame clones and leaves some out. The sample records about 46,000 clones, around 90% being singletons. Material for sequencing was peripheral blood. Source of these receptors: a man between 45 and 60 years old with acute or convalescent COVID-19.

The rearrangement joins TRBV6-1 to TRBJ1-2; 7 bases are a match to TRBD1. The germline gives CDR1 MNHNS, CDR2 SASEGT. The CDR3 spans 15 residues. V lost 2 bases, J lost 6 bases, and 9 bases stayed unmatched. CDR3 sequence: CASSESNRGKDGYTF. In nucleotides, the CDR3 is TGTGCCAGCAGTGAAAGTAACAGGGGCAAGGATGGCTACACCTTC.

This chain uses TRBV13 with TRBJ2-2, with no clear D. Germline lookup yields CDR1 PRHDT and CDR2 FYEKMQ (reference sequence). The CDR3 length is 14 residues. Trimming shortened V by 5 bases and J by 0 bases, and 7 bases separated the two germline ends. CDR3 region: CASSPRPNTGELFF. CDR3 nucleotide sequence: TGTGCCAGCAGCCCTAGACCGAACACCGGGGAGCTGTTTTTT.

The J gene is TRBJ2-3, the V gene TRBV9; D gene uncertain. Per germline, CDR1 SGDLS and CDR2 YYNGEE. The CDR3 runs 14 residues. The germline V and J ends were trimmed by 0 bases and 7 bases, with 12 bases remaining between them. The CDR3 region has the DNA TGTGCCAGCAGCGTAGATAGTCTGAGTTATACGCAGTATTTT. Amino acids: CASSVDSLSYTQYF.

The chain combines TRBV18 with TRBJ2-7; D possibly corresponds to TRBD2 (5 bases). Germline V CDR1 and CDR2: KGHSH, LQKENI. The CDR3 totals 14 residues. V lost 3 bases to trimming and J lost 2 bases, with 11 bases between them. The chain's CDR3 is CASSPGQEAYEQYF. Here the CDR3 DNA reads TGTGCCAGCTCACCGGGTCAGGAGGCCTACGAGCAGTACTTC.

The J gene is TRBJ1-2, the V gene TRBV19, with 9 positions matching TRBD1. Germline V gene lookup returns CDR1 LNHDA and CDR2 SQIVND (reference sequence). J lost 5 bases, V lost 6 bases, and 10 bases had no gene match. This CDR3 is 15 amino acids long. Here the CDR3 reads CASSHKGQGMYGYTF. Written as DNA, the CDR3 is TGTGCCAGTAGCCATAAGGGACAGGGAATGTATGGCTACACCTTC.

The CDR3 DNA follows: TGTGCCAGCGAAGGACTAGCGGGAAGGAACGAGCAGTACTTC. Amino acids: CASEGLAGRNEQYF. The rearrangement uses TRBV3-1 (or the pseudogene TRBV3-2) and TRBJ2-7; 12 nucleotides align to TRBD2. Per germline, CDR1 LGHDT and CDR2 YNNKEL (reference sequence). The length of the CDR3 is 14 residues. The ends lost 8 bases at V and 5 bases at J; junction bases unmatched: 7.

This sequence joins TRBV7-2 and TRBJ1-1; 7 nucleotides agree with TRBD1. Germline-derived CDR1 and CDR2 are SGHTA and FQGNSA. V lost 4 bases, J lost 10 bases, and 9 bases stayed unmatched. This CDR3 has 13 amino acids. CDR3 nucleotides: TGTGCCAGCAGCTCCACAGGGGACATCGGAGCTTTCTTT. This sequence encodes CASSSTGDIGAFF.

The rearrangement uses TRBV27 and TRBJ1-2; a possible D gene is TRBD1 (5 bases). The CDR3 extends over 14 amino acids. Trimming shortened V by 0 bases and J by 4 bases, and 9 bases separated the two germline ends. CDR1 is MNHEY, CDR2 SMNVEV, per germline (reference sequence). The CDR3 coding sequence is TGTGCCAGCAGTTTATCGACAGCCACCTATGGCTACACCTTC. Protein sequence: CASSLSTATYGYTF.

This chain connects TRBV2 to TRBJ2-2; weak D call: TRBD2 (5 bases). The CDR3 contains 14 residues. CDR1 SNHLY and CDR2 FYNNEI come from the germline V gene. V lost 7 bases to trimming and J lost 1 base, with 10 bases between them. This CDR3 reads CASKWAGNTGELFF. CDR3 sequence (DNA): TGTGCCAGCAAATGGGCGGGGAACACCGGGGAGCTGTTTTTT.

V is TRBV4-2 and J is TRBJ2-3; TRBD1 matches at 8 bases. The CDR3 length is 14 residues. The trim removed 4 bases at V and 3 bases at J, leaving 3 bases unmatched. CDR1 is LGHNA, CDR2 YNFKEQ, per germline. CDR3 in DNA: TGTGCCAGCAGCCCCCGGACAGGGACAGATACGCAGTATTTT. This codes for CASSPRTGTDTQYF.

The chain recombines TRBV25-1 with TRBJ2-7; D may be TRBD1 (6 bases). Germline V gene sequence: CDR1 MGHDK, CDR2 SYGVNS. Trimming removed 4 bases from V and 4 bases from J, with 17 bases in between. The CDR3 length is 15 residues. The CDR3 region has the DNA TGTGCCAGCAGTGGACAAAGGGGGAAAGGATACGAGCAGTACTTC. Residues: CASSGQRGKGYEQYF.

The chain has TRBV2 and TRBJ1-1; no clear D gene. The CDR3 runs 14 residues. The germline CDR1 and CDR2 sequences are SNHLY and FYNNEI. V lost 5 bases and J lost 4, with 14 bases in between. CDR3 DNA sequence: TGTGCCAGCAGTCCAACAACGGCGGGCACTGAAGCTTTCTTT. It codes for CASSPTTAGTEAFF.

This chain links TRBV11-2 with TRBJ2-7; 9 positions match TRBD1. J was trimmed by 5 bases and V by 4 bases; bases with no gene match: 6. Germline assignment: CDR1 SGHAT and CDR2 FQNNGV. CDR3 length equals 14 residues. CDR3 in DNA: TGTGCCAGCAGCTCAGACAGGGGGATCGACGAGCAGTACTTC. This codes for CASSSDRGIDEQYF.

The rearrangement links TRBV6-2 or TRBV6-3 to TRBJ2-5; TRBD2 matches 15 bases. Germline V gives CDR1 MNHEY, CDR2 SVGEGT. J was trimmed by 1 base and V by 0 bases; bases with no gene match: 6. The CDR3 loop spans 19 amino acids. The CDR3 DNA reads TGTGCCAGCAGTTACTCTCGGACTAGCGGGAGGGGCTTCCAAGAGACCCAGTACTTC. Amino acid sequence: CASSYSRTSGRGFQETQYF.

J is TRBJ2-7 and V is TRBV7-2; 10 nucleotides line up with TRBD1. J lost 5 bases, V lost 5 bases, and 15 bases had no gene match. CDR1 is SGHTA and CDR2 is FQGNSA in the germline V gene. The CDR3 contains 17 residues. The CDR3 sequence: CASSTWPWTGGPDEQYF. DNA of the CDR3: TGTGCCAGCAGCACGTGGCCTTGGACAGGGGGTCCGGACGAGCAGTACTTC.

The rearrangement joins TRBV7-2 to TRBJ1-2; D possibly corresponds to TRBD1 (5 bases). In germline, CDR1 is SGHTA, CDR2 FQGNSA. The CDR3 consists of 15 residues. Trimming shortened V by 1 base and J by 0 bases, and 9 bases separated the two germline ends. Here the CDR3 reads CASSLVQAANYGYTF. In DNA form, the CDR3 reads TGTGCCAGCAGCTTAGTACAGGCCGCTAACTATGGCTACACCTTC.

By frequency in the sample, this clone is medium-sized (0.01 to 0.1%). The V gene is TRBV25-1, the J gene TRBJ2-5, with TRBD1 as a possible D gene (6 bases). The germline V and J ends were trimmed by 8 bases and 2 bases, with 18 bases remaining between them. This CDR3 has 15 amino acids. CDR1 and CDR2 (germline): MGHDK, SYGVNS. The CDR3 here is CASLNADSPQETQYF. In nucleotides, the CDR3 is TGTGCCAGCTTAAACGCGGACAGCCCTCAAGAGACCCAGTACTTC. Complete variable domain (other parts from reference TRBV25-1 and TRBJ2-5): EADIYQTPRYLVIGTGKKITLECSQTMGHDKMYWYQQDPGMELHLIHYSYGVNSTEKGDLSSESTVSRIRTEHFPLTLESARPSHTSQYLCASLNADSPQETQYFGPGTRLLVL.

The J gene is TRBJ1-2, the V gene TRBV9; 8 nucleotides align to TRBD1. The CDR3 is made up of 12 amino acids. CDR1 is SGDLS, CDR2 YYNGEE, per germline. The V gene end was trimmed by 3 bases and the J gene end by 8 bases; junction bases not matched to a gene: 3. In DNA, the CDR3 is TGTGCCAGCAGCGGACAGGGGCAGGGCTACACCTTC. It codes for CASSGQGQGYTF.

The chain employs TRBV5-1 and TRBJ2-7, with 9 bases that match TRBD1. Germline lookup yields CDR1 SGHRS and CDR2 YFSETQ. The CDR3 length is 15 residues. Unmatched junction bases numbered 6, after V lost 0 bases and J lost 5 bases. The CDR3 nucleotides read TGCGCCAGCAGCTTGGAGGGACAGGGTTTTCACGAGCAGTACTTC. This codes for CASSLEGQGFHEQYF.

The chain has TRBV19 and TRBJ2-1; 8 bases map to TRBD1. Germline V gives CDR1 LNHDA, CDR2 SQIVND (reference sequence). J gave up 8 bases and V 5 bases, and 14 bases lay outside the gene matches. The length of the CDR3 is 16 residues. CDR3: CASSAQGQAGEDEQFF. The CDR3, as DNA: TGTGCCAGTAGTGCGCAGGGACAGGCTGGAGAAGATGAGCAGTTCTTC.

This chain links TRBV11-2 with TRBJ1-4; no firm D call. Between the trimmed V and J ends, which lost 5 bases and 5 bases, there was a span of 3 bases. Germline values: CDR1 SGHAT, CDR2 FQNNGV. CDR3 size: 11 residues. The CDR3 coding sequence is TGTGCCAGCAGCGCGAATGAAAAACTGTTTTTT. It codes for CASSANEKLFF.

The V gene is TRBV7-9, the J gene TRBJ2-7; D not certain. Trimming shortened V by 5 bases and J by 7 bases, and 12 bases separated the two germline ends. The CDR3 extends over 12 amino acids. Germline V gives CDR1 SEHNR, CDR2 FQNEAQ (reference sequence). The CDR3 loop reads CASSKPKKEQYF. CDR3 sequence (DNA): TGTGCCAGCAGCAAGCCGAAAAAGGAGCAGTACTTC.

The chain combines TRBV7-9 with TRBJ1-1; 9 bases map to TRBD1. CDR3 length: 16 residues. The germline CDR1 and CDR2 sequences are SEHNR and FQNEAQ (reference sequence). V lost 4 bases, J lost 4 bases, and 10 bases stayed unmatched. CDR3 coding DNA: TGTGCCAGCAGCTCGGGACAGGGCCGCGGGGCCACTGAAGCTTTCTTT. Translating gives CASSSGQGRGATEAFF.

As regards this clone: The identical CDR3 is also encoded by other nucleotide sequences in the sample. The chain is built from TRBV5-8 and TRBJ1-2; TRBD1 matches 10 bases. With V trimmed by 4 bases and J by 8 bases, 2 bases remained unmatched. From germline, CDR1 is SGHTS and CDR2 YDEGEE. The CDR3 consists of 12 residues. CDR3 nucleotide sequence: TGTGCCAGCAGCCTGACAGGGGGCGGCTACACCTTC. Its translation is CASSLTGGGYTF. The full variable domain, completed using reference TRBV5-8 and TRBJ1-2, is EAGVTQSPTHLIKTRGQQATLRCSPISGHTSVYWYQQALGLGLQFLLWYDEGEERNRGNFPPRFSGRQFPNYSSELNVNALELEDSALYLCASSLTGGGYTFGSGTRLTVV.

V gene TRBV7-2 combines with J gene TRBJ1-1; TRBD1 matches 9 bases. The V and J ends lost 5 bases and 4 bases, in that order; junction bases with no gene match: 14. Germline V gives CDR1 SGHTA, CDR2 FQGNSA. There are 17 residues in the CDR3. The CDR3 nucleotides are TGTGCCAGCAGCACGGGACAGGGAAGGGCATGGGGCACTGAAGCTTTCTTT. It is translated as CASSTGQGRAWGTEAFF.

V and J are TRBV7-9 and TRBJ2-2, with a weak D call TRBD1 (6 bases). Per the germline V gene, CDR1 is SEHNR and CDR2 is FQNEAQ (reference sequence). The CDR3 extends over 15 amino acids. V was pared by 7 bases and J by 2 bases, with 14 bases between. The CDR3 nucleotides read TGTGCCAGCACCTCGTGGGGACAAAACACCGGGGAGCTGTTTTTT. This sequence encodes CASTSWGQNTGELFF.

The chain combines TRBV24-1 with TRBJ2-1; 8 nucleotides line up with TRBD2. V dropped 2 bases and J dropped 7; count of bases not matched to a gene: 12. This CDR3 is built from 17 residues. Germline-derived CDR1 and CDR2 are KGHDR and SFDVKD. The CDR3 DNA reads as TGTGCCACCAGTGATTCGTCGCCTAGCGGGCGAACTAATGAGCAGTTCTTC. Protein product: CATSDSSPSGRTNEQFF.

The genes are TRBV28 and TRBJ2-5; possibly TRBD2 for D (6 bases). Germline V gene data show CDR1 as MDHEN and CDR2 as SYDVKM. The ends were cut back, 5 bases at V and 0 bases at J, with 13 bases in the middle. This CDR3 region has 15 residues. The CDR3 here is CASSRAAGNQETQYF. The CDR3 DNA reads as TGTGCCAGCAGTCGTGCGGCGGGGAACCAAGAGACCCAGTACTTC.

The chain has TRBV19 and TRBJ1-5, with 10 bases identical to TRBD1. This CDR3 is 16 amino acids long. Germline V gene data show CDR1 as LNHDA and CDR2 as SQIVND (reference sequence). V lost 4 bases, J lost 6 bases, and 9 bases stayed unmatched. The chain's CDR3 is CASSTSAGTGVQPQHF. The CDR3 DNA sequence: TGTGCCAGTAGTACCTCCGCCGGGACAGGGGTTCAGCCCCAGCATTTT.

This chain connects TRBV11-2 to TRBJ1-6; a possible D gene is TRBD1 (6 bases). The CDR3 sequence is 14 residues long. V lost 2 bases, J lost 9 bases, and 11 bases lay in between. The germline V gene encodes CDR1 SGHAT and CDR2 FQNNGV. CDR3 sequence reads: CASSLPDRSSPLHF. In DNA, the CDR3 is TGTGCCAGCAGCTTACCGGACAGAAGTTCACCCCTCCACTTT.

The chain combines TRBV5-1 with TRBJ2-1; perhaps TRBD1 as D (5 bases). Trimming removed 0 bases at V and 8 bases at J, with 12 bases between. CDR1 and CDR2 from the germline V gene are SGHRS and YFSETQ. This CDR3 contains 14 residues. CDR3 in amino acids: CASSLEGLVDEQFF. The CDR3 DNA reads TGCGCCAGCAGCTTGGAGGGGCTAGTGGATGAGCAGTTCTTC.

The V gene is TRBV5-1, the J gene TRBJ2-5, with 8 bases identical to TRBD1. The CDR3 covers 15 residues. Germline V gives CDR1 SGHRS, CDR2 YFSETQ. J was trimmed by 5 bases and V by 5 bases; bases with no gene match: 11. The CDR3 is CASRTQGASQETQYF. CDR3 nucleotide sequence: TGCGCCAGCAGGACCCAGGGGGCGAGCCAGGAGACCCAGTACTTC.